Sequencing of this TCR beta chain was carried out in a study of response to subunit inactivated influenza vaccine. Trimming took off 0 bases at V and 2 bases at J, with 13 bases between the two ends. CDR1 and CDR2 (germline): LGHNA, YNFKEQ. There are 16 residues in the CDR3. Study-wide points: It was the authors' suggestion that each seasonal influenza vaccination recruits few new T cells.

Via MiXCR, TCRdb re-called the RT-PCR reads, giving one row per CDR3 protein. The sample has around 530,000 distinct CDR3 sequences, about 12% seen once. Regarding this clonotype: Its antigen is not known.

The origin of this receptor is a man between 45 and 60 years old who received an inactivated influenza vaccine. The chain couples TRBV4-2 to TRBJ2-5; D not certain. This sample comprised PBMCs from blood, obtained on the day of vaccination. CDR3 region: CASSQELRRGQETQYF. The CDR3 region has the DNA TGTGCCAGCAGCCAAGAGCTCCGTAGAGGACAAGAGACCCAGTACTTC.